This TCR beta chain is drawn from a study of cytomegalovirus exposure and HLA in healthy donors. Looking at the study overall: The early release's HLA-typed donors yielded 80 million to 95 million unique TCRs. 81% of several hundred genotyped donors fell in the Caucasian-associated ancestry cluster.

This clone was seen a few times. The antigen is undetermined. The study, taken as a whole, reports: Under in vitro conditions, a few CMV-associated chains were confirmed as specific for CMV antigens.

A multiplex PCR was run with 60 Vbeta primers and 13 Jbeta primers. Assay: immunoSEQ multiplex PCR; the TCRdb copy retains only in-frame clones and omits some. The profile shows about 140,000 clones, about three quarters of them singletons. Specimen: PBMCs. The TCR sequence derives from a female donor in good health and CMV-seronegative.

CDR3 loop: CASSIEGVNTEAFF. As DNA, the CDR3 is TGTGCCAGTAGTATTGAGGGGGTGAACACTGAAGCTTTCTTT. The chain has TRBV19 and TRBJ1-1, with TRBD1 as a possible D gene (6 bases). V dropped 3 bases and J dropped 0 bases, with 8 bases sitting between them. The CDR3 length is 14 residues. Germline-derived CDR1 and CDR2 are LNHDA and SQIVND (reference sequence).